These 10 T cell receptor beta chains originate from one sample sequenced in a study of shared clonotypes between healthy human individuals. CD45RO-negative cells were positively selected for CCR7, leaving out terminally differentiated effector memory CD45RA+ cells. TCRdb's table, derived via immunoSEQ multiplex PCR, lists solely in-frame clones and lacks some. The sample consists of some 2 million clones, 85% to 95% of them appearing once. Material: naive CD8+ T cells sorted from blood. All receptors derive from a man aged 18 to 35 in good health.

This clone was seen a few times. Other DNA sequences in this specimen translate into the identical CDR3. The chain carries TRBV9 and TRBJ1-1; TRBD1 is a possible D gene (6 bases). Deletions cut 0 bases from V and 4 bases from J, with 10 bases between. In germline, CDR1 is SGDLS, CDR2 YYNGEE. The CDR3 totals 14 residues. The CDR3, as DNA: TGTGCCAGCAGCGTAGTGGGAGGGGGCACTGAAGCTTTCTTT. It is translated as CASSVVGGGTEAFF.

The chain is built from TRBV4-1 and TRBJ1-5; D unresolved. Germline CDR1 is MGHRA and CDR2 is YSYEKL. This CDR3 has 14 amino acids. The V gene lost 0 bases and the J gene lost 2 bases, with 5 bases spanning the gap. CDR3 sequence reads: CASSQDPGNQPQHF. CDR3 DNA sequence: TGCGCCAGCAGCCAAGATCCAGGCAATCAGCCCCAGCATTTT.

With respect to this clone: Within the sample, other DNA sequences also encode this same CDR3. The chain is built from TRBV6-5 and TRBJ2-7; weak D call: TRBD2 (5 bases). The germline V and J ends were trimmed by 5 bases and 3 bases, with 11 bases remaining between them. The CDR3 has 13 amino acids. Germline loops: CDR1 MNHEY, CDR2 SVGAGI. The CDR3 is CASSPDRGYEQYF. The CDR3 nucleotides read TGTGCCAGCAGTCCCGATCGGGGCTACGAGCAGTACTTC.

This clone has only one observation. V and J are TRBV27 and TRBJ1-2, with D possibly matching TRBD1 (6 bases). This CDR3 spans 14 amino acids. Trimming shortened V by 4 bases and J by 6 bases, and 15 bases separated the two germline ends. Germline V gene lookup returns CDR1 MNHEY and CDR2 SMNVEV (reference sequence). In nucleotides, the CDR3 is TGTGCCAGCAGTTACACAGGGTCTGTGAATGGCTACACCTTC. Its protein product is CASSYTGSVNGYTF.

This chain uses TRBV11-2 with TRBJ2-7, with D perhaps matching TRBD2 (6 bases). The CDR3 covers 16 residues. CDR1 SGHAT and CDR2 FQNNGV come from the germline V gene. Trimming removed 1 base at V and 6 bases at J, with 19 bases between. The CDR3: CASSLGEEGLSGEQYF. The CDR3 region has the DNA TGTGCCAGCAGCTTAGGAGAGGAGGGGTTATCTGGCGAGCAGTACTTC.

This CDR3 is CATVARGPGYGYTF. As DNA, the CDR3 is TGTGCCACCGTCGCCCGGGGACCGGGGTATGGCTACACCTTC. The chain combines TRBV19 with TRBJ1-2; the D gene is possibly TRBD1 (5 bases). The V gene's germline CDR1 is LNHDA and CDR2 SQIVND (reference sequence). Trimming pared 10 bases from V and 5 bases from J, leaving 20 bases between. This CDR3 has 14 amino acids.

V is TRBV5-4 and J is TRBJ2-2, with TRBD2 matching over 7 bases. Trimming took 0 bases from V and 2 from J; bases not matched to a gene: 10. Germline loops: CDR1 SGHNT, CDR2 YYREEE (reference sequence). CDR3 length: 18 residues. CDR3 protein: CASSLVRGSGTNTGELFF. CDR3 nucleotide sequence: TGTGCCAGCAGCTTGGTACGGGGGAGCGGGACTAACACCGGGGAGCTGTTTTTT.

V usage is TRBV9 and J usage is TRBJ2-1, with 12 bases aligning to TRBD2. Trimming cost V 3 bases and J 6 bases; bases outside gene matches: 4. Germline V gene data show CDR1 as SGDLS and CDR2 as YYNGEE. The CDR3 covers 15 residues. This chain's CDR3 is CASSGGTSGSNEQFF. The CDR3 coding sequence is TGTGCCAGCAGCGGGGGGACTAGCGGGTCCAATGAGCAGTTCTTC.

This CDR3 is CASSQEQEGNQPQHF. The CDR3 DNA reads TGCGCCAGCAGCCAAGAACAGGAGGGCAATCAGCCCCAGCATTTT. V gene TRBV4-3 combines with J gene TRBJ1-5, with D perhaps TRBD1 (5 bases). Germline V lookup: CDR1 LGHNA, CDR2 YSLEER. The CDR3 contains 15 residues. Trimming left V 0 bases short and J 2 bases short, with 8 bases between.

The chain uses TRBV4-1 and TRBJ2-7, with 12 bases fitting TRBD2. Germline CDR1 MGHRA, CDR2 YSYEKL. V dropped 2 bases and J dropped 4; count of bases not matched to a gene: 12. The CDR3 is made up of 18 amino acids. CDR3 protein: CASSQRPSGRAGGYEQYF. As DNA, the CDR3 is TGCGCCAGCAGCCAACGCCCTAGCGGGAGGGCCGGGGGTTACGAGCAGTACTTC.